This T cell receptor beta chain is from a study of T cells after yellow fever vaccination. TCRdb re-called the 5' RACE reads with MiXCR, one entry per CDR3 protein. This table has about 430,000 distinct CDR3 sequences, approximately 19% appearing once. Specimen: PBMCs, collected before the yellow fever booster vaccination. The TCR was taken from a man between 18 and 35 years old who received the YFV17D yellow fever vaccine.

The DNA for the CDR3 is TGCAGCGTTGATTTCGGCATGGGCGCTGAAGCTTTCTTT. Translating gives CSVDFGMGAEAFF. The chain joins TRBV29-1 to TRBJ1-1; unclear D gene. The germline V gene encodes CDR1 SQVTM and CDR2 ANQGSEA. The CDR3 runs 13 residues. V was cut by 3 bases and J by 6 bases, with 14 bases left in between.